A selection of T cell receptor beta chains follows, all from one sample in a study of T cells in pancreatic ductal adenocarcinoma. TCRdb's copy holds only in-frame clones and misses some; the assay was immunoSEQ multiplex PCR. The repertoire holds 4,500 to 7,000 clones, with less than 75% as singletons. The sequenced sample was pancreatic tumor tissue. The receptors shown here come from a human donor with pancreatic ductal adenocarcinoma. The conserved cysteine and the conserved F or W are not part of the CDR3 here.

V gene: TRBV6-5; J gene: TRBJ1-6; CDR3 protein: ASSYSGGRKNSPLH
V gene: TRBV11-3; J gene: TRBJ1-4; CDR3 protein: ASSSGRNEKLF
V gene: TRBV29-1; J gene: TRBJ2-1; CDR3 protein: SVDEGTHYNEQF
V gene: TRBV19; J gene: TRBJ2-7; CDR3 protein: ASSTGYEQY
V gene: TRBV6-1; J gene: TRBJ2-1; CDR3 protein: ASSDDGVSSYNEQF
V gene: TRBV2; J gene: TRBJ2-2; CDR3 protein: ASSEVGGGTGELF
V gene: TRBV6-4; J gene: TRBJ2-3; CDR3 protein: ASSDSRQGPDTQY
V gene: TRBV5-6; J gene: TRBJ2-1; CDR3 protein: ASSKERGGDYNEQF
V gene: TRBV19; J gene: TRBJ2-1; CDR3 protein: ASSRGLAGWYNEQF
V gene: TRBV7-2; J gene: TRBJ2-3; CDR3 protein: ASSPRMAGSSDTQY
V gene: TRBV5-1; J gene: TRBJ2-2; CDR3 protein: ASSFEGARGTGELF
V gene: TRBV10-3; J gene: TRBJ1-3; CDR3 protein: AITEGSGNTIY
V gene: TRBV5-1; J gene: TRBJ2-3; CDR3 protein: ASSLDLSADTQY
V gene: TRBV28; J gene: TRBJ1-1; CDR3 protein: ASRNGQGHTEAF
V gene: TRBV7-2; J gene: TRBJ2-2; CDR3 protein: ASSTALAGTGELF
V gene: TRBV19; J gene: TRBJ1-5; CDR3 protein: ASSIRTGRNQPQH
V gene: TRBV18; J gene: TRBJ1-4; CDR3 protein: ASSPLTGSANEKLF
V gene: TRBV9; J gene: TRBJ2-1; CDR3 protein: ASSVERGTYNEQF
V gene: TRBV5-1; J gene: TRBJ2-2; CDR3 protein: ASSRDTNTGELF
V gene: TRBV2; J gene: TRBJ2-7; CDR3 protein: ASSVDRMSYEQY
V gene: TRBV28; J gene: TRBJ1-1; CDR3 protein: ASSNPGQGPTEAF
V gene: TRBV5-5; J gene: TRBJ1-2; CDR3 protein: ASSPRQSDYGYT
V gene: TRBV28; J gene: TRBJ1-6; CDR3 protein: ASSFEADSPLH
V gene: TRBV7-2; J gene: TRBJ2-1; CDR3 protein: ASSLGVAGEQF
V gene: TRBV30; J gene: TRBJ2-6; CDR3 protein: AEQGGSSGANVLT
V gene: TRBV27; J gene: TRBJ1-2; CDR3 protein: ASSLMARAGQFSYGYT
V gene: TRBV2; J gene: TRBJ1-2; CDR3 protein: ASRGQGYYGYT
V gene: TRBV28; J gene: TRBJ1-5; CDR3 protein: ASTTNRASNQPQH
V gene: TRBV28; J gene: TRBJ1-1; CDR3 protein: ASSPVGGQTEAF
V gene: TRBV2; J gene: TRBJ1-2; CDR3 protein: ASSVVDPNQKNYGYT
V gene: TRBV19; J gene: TRBJ2-3; CDR3 protein: ASSTRTGGTDTQY
V gene: TRBV11-2; J gene: TRBJ1-2; CDR3 protein: ASSLGYQGDFGYT
V gene: TRBV7-8; J gene: TRBJ1-1; CDR3 protein: ASSLLRGLAEAF
V gene: TRBV11-3; J gene: TRBJ2-7; CDR3 protein: AEDRGVRYEQY
V gene: TRBV18; J gene: TRBJ1-4; CDR3 protein: ASSPGQVATNEKLF
V gene: TRBV20-1; J gene: TRBJ2-3; CDR3 protein: SARGGSLQY
V gene: TRBV6-5; J gene: TRBJ2-5; CDR3 protein: ASSYPGGQTKETQY
V gene: TRBV2; J gene: TRBJ1-2; CDR3 protein: ASSAGTGPYGYT
V gene: TRBV30; J gene: TRBJ2-1; CDR3 protein: AWNGGRATYSSYNEQF
V gene: TRBV6-5; J gene: TRBJ2-7; CDR3 protein: ASSSFTRSYEQY
V gene: TRBV6-1; J gene: TRBJ1-1; CDR3 protein: GSLTGVNTEAF